Sequencing of this T cell receptor beta chain was carried out in a study of Graves' ophthalmopathy and Graves' hyperthyroidism. For the study at large: The collection of peripheral blood took place at initial diagnosis, before any treatment.

The CDR3 spans 12 residues. CDR1 is SGHAT, CDR2 FQDESV, per germline (reference sequence). V lost 5 bases and J lost 4, with 8 bases in between. RNA served as the template for amplifying TCR beta CDR3 regions. Investigators did first-round RT-PCR with HTBI primers, then second-round multiplex PCR. TCRdb reprocessed the multiplex PCR reads with MiXCR, giving one entry per CDR3 protein. The repertoire has about 740,000 distinct CDR3 sequences, roughly 40% of them found once; the top ten carry approximately 46%. The receptor was isolated from an adult man with Graves' ophthalmopathy. Sequencing was carried out using peripheral blood. The rearrangement links TRBV11-1 to TRBJ1-2; D not resolved. The CDR3 loop is CASSATSYGYTF. The CDR3 nucleotides read TGTGCCAGCAGCGCCACCAGCTATGGCTACACCTTC.